Listed below are T cell receptor beta chains from one sample, sequenced in a study of T cell repertoires in cytomegalovirus infection. TCRdb reanalysed the reads using MiXCR and keeps one entry per CDR3 protein. The sample holds 200,000 to 250,000 distinct CDR3 sequences, roughly 23% seen once. The sample consisted of CD8+ T cells from PBMCs. The receptors were sampled from a human donor in good health (CMV status not recorded). Some clones in this sample may be carry-over from other donors' samples. Each CDR3 is given with its conserved first and last residue. The D gene is left open where the match is weak. The size of a clone is reported for some rows only, either as once, few or many, or as a class for expanded clones.

>TRBV2|.|.|TRBJ2-3
CASSAGGTNTQYF
TGTGCCAGCAGTGCGGGGGGCACGAATACGCAGTATTTT
>TRBV29-1|.|TRBD1|TRBJ2-7
CSVDEGQGLPYEQYF
TGCAGCGTTGATGAGGGACAGGGTCTTCCCTACGAGCAGTACTTC
>TRBV11-2|.|.|TRBJ2-1
CASSLTGPLDEQFF
TGTGCCAGCAGCCTAACTGGGCCTTTGGATGAGCAGTTCTTC
>TRBV6-5|few|.|TRBJ2-1
CASSYNGEQFF
TGTGCCAGCAGTTACAACGGTGAGCAGTTCTTC
>TRBV10-3|.|.|TRBJ2-1
CAISESKMGLSAFF
TGTGCCATCAGTGAGTCGAAGATGGGACTTTCGGCGTTCTTC
>TRBV7-9|few|TRBD1|TRBJ2-7
CASSSLTGTGSEQYF
TGTGCCAGCAGCTCGCTTACCGGGACAGGGAGCGAGCAGTACTTC
>TRBV11-2|once|.|TRBJ2-2
CASSPGFNGPGELFF
TGTGCCAGCAGCCCAGGTTTTAACGGGCCCGGGGAGCTGTTTTTT
>TRBV4-2|few|.|TRBJ2-1
CASSQSLGLPDNEQFF
TGTGCCAGCAGCCAATCCCTAGGCCTCCCAGACAATGAGCAGTTCTTC
>TRBV27|.|TRBD2|TRBJ2-1
CASSPLGSGGTYNEQFF
TGTGCCAGCAGCCCCTTGGGTAGCGGGGGGACCTACAATGAGCAGTTCTTC
>TRBV5-1|many|.|TRBJ2-7
CASSPGFYEQYF
TGCGCCAGCAGCCCAGGGTTCTACGAGCAGTACTTC
>TRBV9|.|TRBD2|TRBJ2-5
CASSGLAGYQETQYF
TGTGCCAGCAGCGGACTAGCGGGGTACCAAGAGACCCAGTACTTC
>TRBV7-9|.|.|TRBJ2-3
CASSSYRAHTDTQYF
TGTGCCAGCAGCTCCTACAGGGCCCACACAGATACGCAGTATTTT
>TRBV9|.|TRBD1|TRBJ1-2
CASSVQTGTGDGYTF
TGTGCCAGCAGCGTACAAACCGGGACAGGGGATGGCTACACCTTC
>TRBV7-2|many|.|TRBJ2-2
CASSWTVNTGELFF
TGTGCCAGCAGCTGGACTGTTAACACCGGGGAGCTGTTTTTT
>TRBV25-1|few|.|TRBJ2-7
CASSDSAGAYGEQYF
TGTGCCAGCAGTGACTCGGCAGGGGCCTACGGCGAGCAGTACTTC
>TRBV7-9|.|.|TRBJ2-1
CATSDRVNEQFF
TGTGCCACTTCCGACCGGGTCAATGAGCAGTTCTTC
>TRBV6-6|once|.|TRBJ2-7
CASSPRAKTYEQYF
TGTGCCAGCAGTCCCCGGGCCAAGACCTACGAGCAGTACTTC
>TRBV7-9|many|TRBD1|TRBJ2-7
CASSYGGQGTYEQYF
TGTGCCAGCAGCTATGGGGGACAGGGTACCTACGAGCAGTACTTC
>TRBV12-3/TRBV12-4|.|.|TRBJ2-6
CASSFPGANVLTF
TGTGCCAGCAGTTTTCCTGGGGCCAACGTCCTGACTTTC
>TRBV20-1|few|TRBD1|TRBJ2-5
CSAAQGYLLQETQYF
TGCAGTGCTGCACAGGGGTACCTACTCCAAGAGACCCAGTACTTC
>TRBV10-3|.|.|TRBJ2-1
CAISNQGGGSYNEQFF
TGTGCCATCAGTAATCAGGGGGGGGGGTCCTACAATGAGCAGTTCTTC
>TRBV20-1|.|TRBD2|TRBJ2-7
CSARDAGLTRGEQYF
TGCAGTGCTAGAGACGCGGGGCTCACGCGGGGGGAGCAGTACTTC
>TRBV6-2/TRBV6-3|many|.|TRBJ1-1
CASSYFGETEAFF
TGTGCCAGCAGTTACTTTGGAGAAACTGAAGCTTTCTTT
>TRBV7-2|many|.|TRBJ1-1
CASSLRVGAGKNTEAFF
TGTGCCAGCAGCTTAAGGGTCGGGGCAGGGAAGAACACTGAAGCTTTCTTT
>TRBV6-5|many|.|TRBJ2-2
CASSYSRYTGELFF
TGTGCCAGCAGTTACTCGCGGTACACCGGGGAGCTGTTTTTT
>TRBV7-8|many|.|TRBJ2-3
CASSSDSDTQYF
TGTGCCAGCAGCTCGGACTCAGATACGCAGTATTTT
>TRBV11-2|many|TRBD1|TRBJ2-7
CASSLGPGQGFYEQYF
TGTGCCAGCAGCTTAGGACCGGGACAGGGGTTCTACGAGCAGTACTTC
>TRBV5-1|.|.|TRBJ2-7
CASSDEHAGYEQYF
TGCGCCAGCAGTGATGAACACGCGGGGTACGAGCAGTACTTC
>TRBV4-1|many|.|TRBJ1-1
CASSQVRGAGTEAFF
TGCGCCAGCAGCCAAGTTAGGGGGGCAGGAACTGAAGCTTTCTTT
>TRBV7-9|.|.|TRBJ1-2
CATSLGAGDGYTF
TGTGCCACCTCGCTGGGGGCAGGGGATGGCTACACCTTC
>TRBV13|few|.|TRBJ1-1
CASSLVGSYDTEAFF
TGTGCCAGCAGCTTAGTCGGCAGCTACGACACTGAAGCTTTCTTT
>TRBV12-3/TRBV12-4|.|.|TRBJ2-3
CASSLGPAGTSTDTQYF
TGTGCCAGCAGTTTAGGCCCAGCCGGGACTAGCACAGATACGCAGTATTTT
>TRBV7-2|many|TRBD1|TRBJ1-4
CASSFGTGDPEKLFF
TGTGCCAGCAGCTTCGGGACAGGGGATCCTGAAAAACTGTTTTTT
>TRBV6-5|.|.|TRBJ1-2
CASSYSSGGGYTF
TGTGCCAGCAGTTACTCGTCGGGAGGGGGCTACACCTTC
>TRBV28|many|.|TRBJ2-2
CASSLGEIWRDHTGELFF
TGTGCCAGCAGTTTAGGGGAGATATGGCGGGATCACACCGGGGAGCTGTTTTTT
>TRBV12-3/TRBV12-4|many|.|TRBJ1-4
CASSLWLQGTEKLFF
TGTGCCAGCAGTTTATGGCTACAGGGCACGGAAAAACTGTTTTTT
>TRBV20-1|.|TRBD2|TRBJ2-1
CSARGTIGNEQFF
TGCAGTGCTCGCGGGACTATTGGAAATGAGCAGTTCTTC
>TRBV15|.|.|TRBJ1-2
CATSSSLPSRYGYTF
TGTGCCACCAGCAGTTCTTTGCCGAGTCGCTATGGCTACACCTTC
>TRBV6-6|few|.|TRBJ1-1
CASSYSSHRLGDTEAFF
TGTGCCAGCAGTTACTCTTCCCACAGGTTGGGGGACACTGAAGCTTTCTTT
>TRBV28|few|.|TRBJ1-5
CASSPRLSGNQPQHF
TGTGCCAGCAGTCCTAGACTATCGGGCAATCAGCCCCAGCATTTT
>TRBV28|many|.|TRBJ2-7
CASSLVQGNPSYEQYF
TGTGCCAGCAGTTTGGTGCAGGGGAACCCTTCCTACGAGCAGTACTTC
>TRBV11-2|.|.|TRBJ2-7
CASSLGGSVYEQYF
TGTGCCAGCAGCTTAGGGGGTTCCGTCTACGAGCAGTACTTC
>TRBV2|few|TRBD1|TRBJ2-3
CASSTPGQYELSTDTQYF
TGTGCCAGCAGTACCCCGGGACAGTACGAGCTTAGCACAGATACGCAGTATTTT
>TRBV29-1|.|TRBD1|TRBJ2-1
CSVEGDGQASSYNEQFF
TGCAGCGTTGAAGGCGATGGACAGGCAAGCTCCTACAATGAGCAGTTCTTC
>TRBV7-9|few|.|TRBJ2-5
CASSLEGGQETQYF
TGTGCCAGCAGCTTGGAGGGGGGCCAAGAGACCCAGTACTTC
>TRBV7-9|many|.|TRBJ2-1
CASSSDGYVSNEQFF
TGTGCCAGCAGCTCGGATGGGTACGTGTCCAATGAGCAGTTCTTC
>TRBV7-3|few|.|TRBJ2-3
CASSSDRIDTDTQYF
TGTGCCAGCAGCTCTGACAGAATAGACACAGATACGCAGTATTTT
>TRBV19|few|.|TRBJ1-5
CASSMPETSGQPQHF
TGTGCCAGTAGTATGCCAGAGACCTCAGGACAGCCCCAGCATTTT
>TRBV27|few|TRBD1|TRBJ1-1
CASSPGQGYLNTEAFF
TGTGCCAGCAGTCCGGGACAGGGATATTTGAACACTGAAGCTTTCTTT